A single T cell receptor (beta chain) is shown here with its context. No antigen is known for it. Germline CDR1 is SGHNT and CDR2 is YYREEE (reference sequence). The CDR3 is made up of 16 amino acids. V was trimmed by 0 bases and J by 2 bases, leaving 12 bases between them. This entry belongs to a study of shared clonotypes between healthy human individuals. Study findings and constraints: Naive CD4 clonotypes overlapped across several donors at approximately 4.5%. The diversity represented, both genetic and in exposure history, was limited by few donors.

Clones were sequenced by immunoSEQ multiplex PCR, and TCRdb holds only the in-frame ones, with some missing. The profile shows a few million clones, about 92% of them singletons. Specimen: naive CD4+ T cells from PBMCs. Subset in this sample: CD45RA+ positively selected. The chain employs TRBV5-4 and TRBJ2-1; D is uncertain. This TCR came from a man aged 18-30 years in good health. Some clones in this sample may be carry-over from other donors' samples. CDR3 DNA: TGTGCCAGCAGCTTGGCTGGTCTCGTGCCCTACAATGAGCAGTTCTTC. Its translation is CASSLAGLVPYNEQFF.